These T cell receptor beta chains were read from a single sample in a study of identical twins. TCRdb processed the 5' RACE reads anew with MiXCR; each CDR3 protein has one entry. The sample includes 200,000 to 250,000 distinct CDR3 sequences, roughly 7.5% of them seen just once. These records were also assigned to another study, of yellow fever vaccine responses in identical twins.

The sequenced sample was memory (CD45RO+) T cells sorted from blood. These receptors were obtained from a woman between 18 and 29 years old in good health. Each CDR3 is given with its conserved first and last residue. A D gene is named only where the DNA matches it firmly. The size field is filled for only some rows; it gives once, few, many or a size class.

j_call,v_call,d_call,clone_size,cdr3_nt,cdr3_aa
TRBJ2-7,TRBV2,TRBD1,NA,TGTGCCAGCAGTAAGGGCGTGATGGCAGGGGGAACCTACGAGCAGTACTTC,CASSKGVMAGGTYEQYF
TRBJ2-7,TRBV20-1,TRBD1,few,TGCAGTGCACCGGGGGCACAGGGGGCAAGGAGCGAGCAGTACTTC,CSAPGAQGARSEQYF
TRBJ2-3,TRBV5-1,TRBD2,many,TGCGCCAGCAGGACTAGCGGGGGTGGACCAGATACGCAGTATTTT,CASRTSGGGPDTQYF
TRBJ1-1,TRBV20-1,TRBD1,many,TGCAGTGCTAGCCCTCCGGACAGGTACACTGAAGCTTTCTTT,CSASPPDRYTEAFF
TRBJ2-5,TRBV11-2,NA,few,TGTGCCAGCAGCCCTTCCCTTAATACCCCAGAGACCCAGTACTTC,CASSPSLNTPETQYF
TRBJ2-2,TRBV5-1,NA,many,TGCGCCAGCAGCTTCGGGCGGGTCAACACCGGGGAGCTGTTTTTT,CASSFGRVNTGELFF
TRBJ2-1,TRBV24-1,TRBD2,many,TGTGCCACCAGTGATGGAGGACTAGCGGGAGTGGATGAGCAGTTCTTC,CATSDGGLAGVDEQFF
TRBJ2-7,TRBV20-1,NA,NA,TGCAGTGCTAGGTCGTTGAAGGTACACGAGCAGTACTTC,CSARSLKVHEQYF
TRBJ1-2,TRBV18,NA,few,TGTGCCAGCTCACTTCGGACAGAAGCCTATGGCTACACCTTC,CASSLRTEAYGYTF
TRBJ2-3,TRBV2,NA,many,TGTGCCAGCAGGGCGGGAGATACGCAGTATTTT,CASRAGDTQYF
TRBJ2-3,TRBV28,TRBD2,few,TGTGCCAGCAGTTTAGCGGGAGAACGCACAGATACGCAGTATTTT,CASSLAGERTDTQYF
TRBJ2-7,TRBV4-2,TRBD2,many,TGTGCCAGCAGCCAGGATAGACAGGGGCTGACTAGCGGGGGGGCTTACGAGCAGTACTTC,CASSQDRQGLTSGGAYEQYF
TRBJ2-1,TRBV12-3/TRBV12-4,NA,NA,TGTGCCAGCAGTTTAAGTGGGGAATACAATGAGCAGTTCTTC,CASSLSGEYNEQFF
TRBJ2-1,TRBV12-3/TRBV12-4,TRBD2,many,TGTGCCAGCAGTTGGGGACTAGCGGGAATCTATGAGCAGTTCTTC,CASSWGLAGIYEQFF
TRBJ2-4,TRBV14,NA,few,TGTGCCAGCAGTGCGGACGGTCTAGCCAAAAACATTCAGTACTTC,CASSADGLAKNIQYF
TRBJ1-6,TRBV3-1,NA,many,TGTGCCAGCAGCGAGGGGAGCAATTCACCCCTCCACTTT,CASSEGSNSPLHF
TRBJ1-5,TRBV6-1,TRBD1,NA,TGTGCCAGCAGACGACAGGGAACGAGCAATCAGCCCCAGCATTTT,CASRRQGTSNQPQHF
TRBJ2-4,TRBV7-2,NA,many,TGTGCCAGCAGCTTAGGACAGTCGGGCAAAAACATTCAGTACTTC,CASSLGQSGKNIQYF
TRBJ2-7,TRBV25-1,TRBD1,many,TGTGCCAGCAGTTTGGGACAGAACTACGAGCAGTACTTC,CASSLGQNYEQYF
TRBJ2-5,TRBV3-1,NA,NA,TGTGCCAGCAGCCTTATACGTGGGGGGCTCCAAGAGACCCAGTACTTC,CASSLIRGGLQETQYF
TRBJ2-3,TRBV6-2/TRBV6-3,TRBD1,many,TGTGCCACCACCGGGACAGACACAGATACGCAGTATTTT,CATTGTDTDTQYF
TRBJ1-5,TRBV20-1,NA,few,TGCAGTGCCCTTCTTCGACAGACTGATCAGCCCCAGCATTTT,CSALLRQTDQPQHF
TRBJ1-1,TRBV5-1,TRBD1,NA,TGCGCCAGCAGCTTGGGGGACAGGGGACCGAACACTGAAGCTTTCTTT,CASSLGDRGPNTEAFF
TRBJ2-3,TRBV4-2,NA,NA,TGTGCCAGCAGCCAAGATTCCGGGGGCGATACGCAGTATTTT,CASSQDSGGDTQYF
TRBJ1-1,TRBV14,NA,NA,TGTGCCAGCAGCCGCCGTTCGGGGACAAACCTGAACACTGAAGCTTTCTTT,CASSRRSGTNLNTEAFF
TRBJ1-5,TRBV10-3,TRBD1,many,TGTGCCATCAGAGCCGGGACAGGGGGCGACCAGCCCCAGCATTTT,CAIRAGTGGDQPQHF
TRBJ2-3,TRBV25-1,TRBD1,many,TGTGCCAGCAGATCTTTTGAGGGGGCCAAAGATACGCAGTATTTT,CASRSFEGAKDTQYF
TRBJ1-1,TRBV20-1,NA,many,TGCAGTGGGCGACAGGACACTGAAGCTTTCTTT,CSGRQDTEAFF
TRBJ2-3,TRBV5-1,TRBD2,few,TGCGCCAGCAGCAGACTAGCGGGGGAAGGGACAGATACGCAGTATTTT,CASSRLAGEGTDTQYF
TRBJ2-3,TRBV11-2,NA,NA,TGTGCCAGCAGCTCCCTGGGACTTCGCACAGATACGCAGTATTTT,CASSSLGLRTDTQYF
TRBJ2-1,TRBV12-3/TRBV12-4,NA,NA,TGTGCCAGCAGCCCAGACTCTTACTCCTACAATGAGCAGTTCTTC,CASSPDSYSYNEQFF
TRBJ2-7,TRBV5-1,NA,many,TGCGCCAGCAGCGTAGACTCCCGCTCCTACGAGCAGTACTTC,CASSVDSRSYEQYF
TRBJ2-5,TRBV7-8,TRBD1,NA,TGTGCCAGCAGCTTAGAGTGGGGGACAGGGGGCGTCCTGGAGACCCAGTACTTC,CASSLEWGTGGVLETQYF
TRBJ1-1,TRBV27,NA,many,TGTGCCAGCAGCCTCCAGCCGGCGTCGGCTGAAGCTTTCTTT,CASSLQPASAEAFF
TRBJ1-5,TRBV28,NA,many,TGTGCCAGCAGCTTCGCAGGGAATCAGCCCCAGCATTTT,CASSFAGNQPQHF
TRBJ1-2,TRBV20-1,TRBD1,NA,TGCAGTGCTAGCCCCCCAGGACAGGGATATGGCTACACCTTC,CSASPPGQGYGYTF
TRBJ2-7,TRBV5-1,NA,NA,TGCGCCAGCAGCTTCGGACAGTCCTACGAGCAGTACTTC,CASSFGQSYEQYF
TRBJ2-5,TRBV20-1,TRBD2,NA,TGCAGTGCTCAGACGGGGGGTGCAGGTCAGACCCAGTACTTC,CSAQTGGAGQTQYF
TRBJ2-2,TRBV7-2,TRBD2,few,TGTGCCAGCAGATATAGCGGGGGGGGGAACACCGGGGAGCTGTTTTTT,CASRYSGGGNTGELFF
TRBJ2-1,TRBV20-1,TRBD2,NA,TGCAGTGCTAGAGATCCCGAGCGGGGGGGAGCCCCTGAGCAGTTCTTC,CSARDPERGGAPEQFF
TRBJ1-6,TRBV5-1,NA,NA,TGCGCCAGCAGATCTGCCCGGGGCCTTAATTCACCCCTCCACTTT,CASRSARGLNSPLHF
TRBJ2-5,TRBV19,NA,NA,TGTGCCAGTACCGGGGGCCCTTGGGGGGAGACCCAGTACTTC,CASTGGPWGETQYF
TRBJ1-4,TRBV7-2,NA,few,TGTGCCAGCAGCTATGCTAATGAAAAACTGTTTTTT,CASSYANEKLFF
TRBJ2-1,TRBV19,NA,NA,TGTGCCAGTAGTCAGCATAAGTCGAACGATGAGCAGTTCTTC,CASSQHKSNDEQFF